This TCR beta chain came from a study of vaccination effects on CD4 cells after COVID-19. As to this clone: No antigen is known for it.

Measured with immunoSEQ multiplex PCR; TCRdb has only the in-frame clones, and not every one. The table lists roughly 41,000 clones, about 67% of them singletons, with under 10% in the top ten. The CDR3 extends over 12 amino acids. CD4+ T cell isolation took place after 10 days of culture. As their vaccination, participants received two doses of either BNT162b2 or mRNA-1273. The V and J genes are TRBV12-3 or TRBV12-4 and TRBJ2-4; D uncertain. The sequencing used CD4+ T cells from PBMCs cultured without peptide, collected after COVID-19 vaccination. The clonotype originates from a human donor who received a COVID-19 vaccine. CDR3 nucleotide sequence: TGTGCTAGTACTATGGCCTCGAACATTCAGTACTTC. Its protein product is CASTMASNIQYF.